Below are 8 T cell receptor beta chains sequenced from a single sample in a study of shared clonotypes between healthy human individuals. Using immunoSEQ multiplex PCR, the repertoire was profiled, and TCRdb retains in-frame clones only, with some absent. The sample consists of fewer than 650,000 clones, 60% to 85% of them appearing once. The specimen sequenced was PBMCs. These receptors originate from a middle-aged woman in good health. Some clones in this sample may be carry-over from other donors' samples.

The J gene is TRBJ1-4, the V gene TRBV5-1; the D is unclear. This CDR3 is 15 amino acids long. In germline, CDR1 is SGHRS, CDR2 YFSETQ. Trimming left V 4 bases short and J 3 bases short, with 13 bases between. CDR3 protein: CASSPQPSANEKLFF. CDR3 in DNA: TGCGCCAGCAGCCCCCAGCCGTCCGCTAATGAAAAACTGTTTTTT.

The chain carries TRBV6-1 and TRBJ1-4; TRBD1 might be the D (6 bases). The CDR3 is made up of 15 amino acids. Germline values: CDR1 MNHNS, CDR2 SASEGT. V was trimmed by 9 bases and J by 8 bases, leaving 22 bases between them. The CDR3 region is CASHPRWQGYEKLFF. The CDR3 nucleotides are TGTGCCAGTCATCCCCGGTGGCAGGGGTACGAAAAACTGTTTTTT.

This clone was recorded once. The V and J genes are TRBV7-3 and TRBJ1-5; D is perhaps TRBD1 (5 bases). This CDR3 has 16 residues. Trimming shortened V by 4 bases and J by 7 bases, and 20 bases separated the two germline ends. Germline V gene sequence: CDR1 SGHTA, CDR2 FQGTGA. This CDR3 reads CASSWGGPSIDQPQHF. CDR3 in DNA: TGTGCCAGCAGCTGGGGCGGACCGTCAATTGACCAGCCCCAGCATTTT.

The chain employs TRBV10-3 and TRBJ2-1; 16 bases line up with TRBD2. The CDR3 is 15 amino acids. CDR1 is ENHRY and CDR2 is SYGVKD in the germline V gene. V lost 6 bases, J lost 8 bases, and 4 bases stayed unmatched. The chain's CDR3 is CAISGGTSGRDEQFF. The CDR3, as DNA: TGTGCCATCAGCGGAGGGACTAGCGGGAGGGATGAGCAGTTCTTC.

This rearrangement joins TRBV5-4 to TRBJ2-3; 7 nucleotides agree with TRBD2. Trimming took 0 bases from V and 0 from J; bases not matched to a gene: 10. Per germline, CDR1 SGHNT and CDR2 YYREEE (reference sequence). This CDR3 is 18 amino acids long. CDR3 region: CASSLAPLARTSTDTQYF. CDR3 nucleotide sequence: TGTGCCAGCAGCTTGGCCCCACTAGCGCGCACTAGCACAGATACGCAGTATTTT. Based on the CDR3 plus reference TRBV5-4 and TRBJ2-3, the full variable domain is ETGVTQSPTHLIKTRGQQVTLRCSSQSGHNTVSWYQQALGQGPQFIFQYYREEENGRGNFPPRFSGLQFPNYSSELNVNALELDDSALYLCASSLAPLARTSTDTQYFGPGTRLTVL.

The chain joins TRBV7-8 to TRBJ2-1; D unclear. Per germline, CDR1 SGHVS and CDR2 FQNEAQ. The V and J ends lost 5 bases and 8 bases respectively, with 19 bases between them. CDR3 size: 15 residues. For the CDR3, the DNA is TGTGCCAGCAGCCGGACCAGCTCCCTTTACGATGAGCAGTTCTTC. Translated: CASSRTSSLYDEQFF.

The chain is built from TRBV7-8 and TRBJ1-1; no clear D. The germline V gene encodes CDR1 SGHVS and CDR2 FQNEAQ. This CDR3 has 15 amino acids. The germline V and J ends were trimmed by 1 base and 4 bases, with 13 bases remaining between them. CDR3 in amino acids: CASSLVMGMGTEAFF. CDR3 bases: TGTGCCAGCAGCTTAGTGATGGGGATGGGCACTGAAGCTTTCTTT.

In regard to this clone: Other nucleotide sequences from this sample produce the same CDR3. The genes are TRBV11-2 and TRBJ2-1; 7 bases match TRBD1. This CDR3 is 14 amino acids long. Germline-derived CDR1 and CDR2 are SGHAT and FQNNGV. V lost 1 base to trimming and J lost 4 bases; unmatched junction nucleotides: 1. This CDR3 is CASSLGGQYNEQFF. CDR3 sequence (DNA): TGTGCCAGCAGCTTAGGGGGACAGTACAATGAGCAGTTCTTC.